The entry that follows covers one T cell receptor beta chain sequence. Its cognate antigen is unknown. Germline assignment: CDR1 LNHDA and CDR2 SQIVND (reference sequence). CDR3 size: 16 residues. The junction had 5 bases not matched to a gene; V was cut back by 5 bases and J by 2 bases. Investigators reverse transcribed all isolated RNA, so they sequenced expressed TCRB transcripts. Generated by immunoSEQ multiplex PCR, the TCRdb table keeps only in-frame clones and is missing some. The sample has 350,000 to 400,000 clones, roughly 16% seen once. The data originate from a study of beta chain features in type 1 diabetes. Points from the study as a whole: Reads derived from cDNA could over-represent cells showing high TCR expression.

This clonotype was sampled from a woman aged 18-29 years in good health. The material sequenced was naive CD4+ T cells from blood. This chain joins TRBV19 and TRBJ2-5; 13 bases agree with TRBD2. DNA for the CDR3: TGTGCCAGTAGTTACCGGACTAGCGGGGGTCAAGAGACCCAGTACTTC. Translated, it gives CASSYRTSGGQETQYF.